These 22 T cell receptor beta chains came from one sample sequenced in a study of blood T cell repertoires in COVID-19. TCRdb's copy holds only in-frame clones and misses some; the assay was immunoSEQ multiplex PCR. This table has roughly 120,000 clones, roughly four fifths appearing once. Sequencing was done on a sample of peripheral blood. These receptors were collected from a man between 65 and 85 years old with active or convalescent COVID-19.

The chain recombines TRBV11-2 with TRBJ2-3; D gene ambiguous. Trimming pared 5 bases from V and 0 bases from J, leaving 9 bases between. The germline V gene encodes CDR1 SGHAT and CDR2 FQNNGV. The CDR3 covers 14 residues. The CDR3, as DNA: TGTGCCAGCAGCCACAGTTCTAGCACAGATACGCAGTATTTT. The encoded protein is CASSHSSSTDTQYF. The whole variable domain, remainder taken from reference TRBV11-2 and TRBJ2-3, is EAGVAQSPRYKIIEKRQSVAFWCNPISGHATLYWYQQILGQGPKLLIQFQNNGVVDDSQLPKDRFSAERLKGVDSTLKIQPAKLEDSAVYLCASSHSSSTDTQYFGPGTRLTVL.

The chain links TRBV29-1 to TRBJ1-2; D is perhaps TRBD1 (6 bases). The germline V and J ends were trimmed by 8 bases and 4 bases, with 17 bases remaining between them. Germline V lookup: CDR1 SQVTM, CDR2 ANQGSEA. The CDR3 covers 13 residues. The CDR3 sequence: CSISQGEGYGYTF. CDR3 coding DNA: TGCAGCATATCACAGGGCGAGGGCTATGGCTACACCTTC.

The rearrangement uses TRBV20-1 and TRBJ1-1, with 7 bases matching TRBD1. V trimming: 3 bases; J trimming: 1 base; junction bases outside the gene matches: 8. This CDR3 comprises 15 residues. Germline-derived CDR1 and CDR2 are DFQATT and SNEGSKA (reference sequence). CDR3 bases: TGCAGTGCTAGTACCCCCCGGGACAGGAACACTGAAGCTTTCTTT. Translation: CSASTPRDRNTEAFF.

This chain joins TRBV18 and TRBJ2-4, with 10 bases that match TRBD1. The CDR3 spans 14 residues. Germline V gene data show CDR1 as KGHSH and CDR2 as LQKENI. V shed 6 bases and J 4 bases; nucleotides not matched to a gene: 3. CDR3 bases: TGTGCCAGCTCGCCGGGACAGGGGAAAAACATTCAGTACTTC. It translates to CASSPGQGKNIQYF. The variable domain in full, completed from reference TRBV18 and TRBJ2-4, reads NAGVMQNPRHLVRRRGQEARLRCSPMKGHSHVYWYRQLPEEGLKFMVYLQKENIIDESGMPKERFSAEFPKEGPSILRIQQVVRGDSAAYFCASSPGQGKNIQYFGAGTRLSVL.

In this sample, this clone turned up once. V and J are TRBV23-1 and TRBJ1-2; D may be TRBD1 (5 bases). TRBV23-1 is placed among ORFs of uncertain function. CDR3 length: 16 residues. V lost 1 base, J lost 4 bases, and 16 bases lay in between. The CDR3 here is CASSQLTVSLSYGYTF. CDR3 DNA sequence: TGCGCCAGCAGTCAATTGACAGTCTCCTTGAGCTATGGCTACACCTTC.

The genes are TRBV4-2 and TRBJ1-1; a weak D match, TRBD1 (6 bases). From germline, CDR1 is LGHNA and CDR2 YNFKEQ. Trimming took 0 bases from V and 0 from J, leaving 11 bases between them. The CDR3 sequence is 16 residues long. The CDR3 protein is CASSQDYQGLNTEAFF. The DNA for the CDR3 is TGTGCCAGCAGCCAAGATTATCAGGGGCTGAACACTGAAGCTTTCTTT.

This clone was recorded once. Other DNA sequences in this sample translate to the same CDR3. This CDR3 reads CASSLGQGNTEAFF. The DNA of the CDR3 is TGTGCCAGCAGCTTAGGTCAGGGGAACACTGAAGCTTTCTTT. This sequence joins TRBV11-2 and TRBJ1-1; D might be TRBD1 (5 bases). The CDR3 length is 14 residues. With 1 base removed from V and 1 base from J, the gap between germline ends came to 7 bases. The V gene's germline CDR1 is SGHAT and CDR2 FQNNGV.

This chain connects TRBV5-1 to TRBJ2-2; maybe TRBD2 (5 bases). The CDR3 is 18 amino acids. The V and J ends lost 4 bases and 1 base respectively, with 20 bases between them. Germline lookup yields CDR1 SGHRS and CDR2 YFSETQ. CDR3 region: CASSPWGSGFENTGELFF. Written as DNA, the CDR3 is TGCGCCAGCAGCCCCTGGGGTTCGGGGTTTGAGAACACCGGGGAGCTGTTTTTT. Together with reference TRBV5-1 and TRBJ2-2, the CDR3 gives the full variable domain: KAGVTQTPRYLIKTRGQQVTLSCSPISGHRSVSWYQQTPGQGLQFLFEYFSETQRNKGNFPGRFSGRQFSNSRSEMNVSTLELGDSALYLCASSPWGSGFENTGELFFGEGSRLTVL.

The chain combines TRBV7-2 with TRBJ1-3; 10 bases match TRBD1. J gave up 8 bases and V 4 bases, and 20 bases lay outside the gene matches. The CDR3 is 19 residues long. Germline V gene data show CDR1 as SGHTA and CDR2 as FQGNSA. The CDR3, as DNA: TGTGCCAGCAGCTCGCCCGTTCTCTCCCGACAGGGGGCTGAGGACACCATATATTTT. This encodes CASSSPVLSRQGAEDTIYF.

The V call is TRBV11-2, the J call TRBJ1-5; no firm D call. V was cut by 1 base and J by 7 bases, with 8 bases left in between. Germline V gene lookup returns CDR1 SGHAT and CDR2 FQNNGV. The CDR3 is 13 residues long. The CDR3, as DNA: TGTGCCAGCAGCTTAGCGCGAGGGCAGCCCCAGCATTTT. Its protein is CASSLARGQPQHF.

The chain recombines TRBV7-2 with TRBJ2-1; 10 bases are shared with TRBD2. CDR3 length: 14 residues. The J segment lost 8 bases and the V segment lost 5 bases, leaving 6 bases of the junction unmatched. Germline assignment: CDR1 SGHTA and CDR2 FQGNSA. CDR3: CASSLSGRLDEQFF. The CDR3 DNA follows: TGTGCCAGCAGCCTTAGCGGGAGGCTCGATGAGCAGTTCTTC.

The chain uses TRBV9 and TRBJ1-2, with TRBD1 as a possible D gene (5 bases). The CDR3 runs to 14 residues. The V gene lost 0 bases and the J gene lost 8 bases, with 14 bases spanning the gap. Germline-derived CDR1 and CDR2 are SGDLS and YYNGEE. CDR3 bases: TGTGCCAGCAGCGTAGGACAGTTCTACGGCGGCTACACCTTC. This codes for CASSVGQFYGGYTF. The full variable domain, its missing parts supplied by reference TRBV9 and TRBJ1-2, is DSGVTQTPKHLITATGQRVTLRCSPRSGDLSVYWYQQSLDQGLQFLIQYYNGEERAKGNILERFSAQQFPDLHSELNLSSLELGDSALYFCASSVGQFYGGYTFGSGTRLTVV.

The chain couples TRBV7-3 to TRBJ2-3; 9 bases map to TRBD1. The CDR3 contains 16 residues. The ends lost 5 bases at V and 1 base at J; junction bases unmatched: 7. CDR1 SGHTA and CDR2 FQGTGA come from the germline V gene. CDR3 in DNA: TGTGCCAGCAGCGCCGGCTGGACAGGGGGCACAGATACGCAGTATTTT. Amino acid sequence: CASSAGWTGGTDTQYF.

The V and J genes are TRBV4-3 and TRBJ1-1; D remains unclear. This CDR3 has 16 residues. The V end was cut by 0 bases, the J end by 5 bases, with 16 bases between. The V gene's germline CDR1 is LGHNA and CDR2 YSLEER. CDR3 nucleotides: TGCGCCAGCAGCCAAGAGGATCCCGGGATAGGTACTGAAGCTTTCTTT. It codes for CASSQEDPGIGTEAFF.

With regard to this clone: This may stem from a read error, because a much larger clone lies one nucleotide away. This chain uses TRBV6-6 with TRBJ2-5; 9 bases are shared with TRBD1. This CDR3 comprises 14 residues. The V and J ends lost 6 bases and 4 bases, in that order; junction bases with no gene match: 6. The germline gives CDR1 MNHNY, CDR2 SVGAGI (reference sequence). The CDR3 DNA is TGTGCCAGCAGCCCACGGACAGGGGTAGAGACCCAGTACTTC. Translating it yields CASSPRTGVETQYF.

CDR3 protein: CASSQDQGKPLHF. The CDR3 region has the DNA TGTGCCAGCAGCCAAGATCAGGGGAAACCCCTCCACTTT. J is TRBJ1-6 and V is TRBV3-1 (or the pseudogene TRBV3-2); D might be TRBD1 (6 bases). The CDR3 has 13 amino acids. V lost 0 bases to trimming and J lost 12 bases, with 9 bases between them. Germline CDR1 reads LGHDT; CDR2 reads YNNKEL (reference sequence).

The chain couples TRBV11-1 to TRBJ2-1, with D perhaps TRBD2 (5 bases). The CDR3 has 15 residues. The V end lost 5 bases, the J end lost 3 bases, and 14 bases lay between the germline ends. From germline, CDR1 is SGHAT and CDR2 FQDESV (reference sequence). The CDR3 protein is CASSNPPGSYNEQFF. The CDR3 DNA follows: TGTGCCAGCAGCAACCCGCCGGGGAGCTACAATGAGCAGTTCTTC.

The chain has TRBV11-3 and TRBJ2-7, with 7 bases identical to TRBD1. Germline V gives CDR1 SGHNT, CDR2 YENEEA. The trim removed 4 bases at V and 4 bases at J, leaving 13 bases unmatched. This CDR3 has 16 amino acids. The CDR3 DNA is TGTGCCAGCAGCTCCGCCGGGAACAGGGGTGGGTACGAGCAGTACTTC. It specifies CASSSAGNRGGYEQYF. The full variable domain, its missing parts supplied by reference TRBV11-3 and TRBJ2-7, is EAGVVQSPRYKIIEKKQPVAFWCNPISGHNTLYWYLQNLGQGPELLIRYENEEAVDDSQLPKDRFSAERLKGVDSTLKIQPAELGDSAVYLCASSSAGNRGGYEQYFGPGTRLTVT.

This clone was recorded once. V and J are TRBV9 and TRBJ2-1; TRBD2 matches at 8 bases. The V gene end was trimmed by 4 bases and the J gene end by 7 bases; junction bases not matched to a gene: 10. This CDR3 has 15 residues. Germline-derived CDR1 and CDR2 are SGDLS and YYNGEE. The CDR3 sequence: CASSSRLAGGNEQFF. CDR3 DNA sequence: TGTGCCAGCAGCTCCCGCCTTGCGGGGGGTAATGAGCAGTTCTTC.

This chain links TRBV6-5 with TRBJ1-2; 9 nucleotides line up with TRBD1. V gave up 5 bases and J gave up 4 bases; unmatched junction bases: 8. The CDR3 length is 15 residues. CDR1 is MNHEY, CDR2 SVGAGI, per germline. Here the CDR3 DNA reads TGTGCCAGCAGTAAGACAACGACAGGGGGCTATGGCTACACCTTC. It is translated as CASSKTTTGGYGYTF.

The chain has TRBV28 and TRBJ2-1; D possibly corresponds to TRBD2 (5 bases). The CDR3 is 13 amino acids. V was trimmed by 2 bases and J by 8 bases, leaving 10 bases between them. Germline CDR1 and CDR2: MDHEN and SYDVKM. The CDR3 coding sequence is TGTGCCAGCAGTTTAAATTTGAGGGATGAGCAGTTCTTC. Residues: CASSLNLRDEQFF. Full variable domain (outside the CDR3, taken from reference TRBV28 and TRBJ2-1): DVKVTQSSRYLVKRTGEKVFLECVQDMDHENMFWYRQDPGLGLRLIYFSYDVKMKEKGDIPEGYSVSREKKERFSLILESASTNQTSMYLCASSLNLRDEQFFGPGTRLTVL.

The J gene is TRBJ1-1, the V gene TRBV21-1. TRBV21-1 is tagged as a pseudogene. This CDR3 has 15 residues. CDR3 loop: CASSPANVLNTEAFF. DNA for the CDR3: TGTGCCAGCAGCCCAGCGAATGTTCTCAACACTGAAGCTTTCTTT.